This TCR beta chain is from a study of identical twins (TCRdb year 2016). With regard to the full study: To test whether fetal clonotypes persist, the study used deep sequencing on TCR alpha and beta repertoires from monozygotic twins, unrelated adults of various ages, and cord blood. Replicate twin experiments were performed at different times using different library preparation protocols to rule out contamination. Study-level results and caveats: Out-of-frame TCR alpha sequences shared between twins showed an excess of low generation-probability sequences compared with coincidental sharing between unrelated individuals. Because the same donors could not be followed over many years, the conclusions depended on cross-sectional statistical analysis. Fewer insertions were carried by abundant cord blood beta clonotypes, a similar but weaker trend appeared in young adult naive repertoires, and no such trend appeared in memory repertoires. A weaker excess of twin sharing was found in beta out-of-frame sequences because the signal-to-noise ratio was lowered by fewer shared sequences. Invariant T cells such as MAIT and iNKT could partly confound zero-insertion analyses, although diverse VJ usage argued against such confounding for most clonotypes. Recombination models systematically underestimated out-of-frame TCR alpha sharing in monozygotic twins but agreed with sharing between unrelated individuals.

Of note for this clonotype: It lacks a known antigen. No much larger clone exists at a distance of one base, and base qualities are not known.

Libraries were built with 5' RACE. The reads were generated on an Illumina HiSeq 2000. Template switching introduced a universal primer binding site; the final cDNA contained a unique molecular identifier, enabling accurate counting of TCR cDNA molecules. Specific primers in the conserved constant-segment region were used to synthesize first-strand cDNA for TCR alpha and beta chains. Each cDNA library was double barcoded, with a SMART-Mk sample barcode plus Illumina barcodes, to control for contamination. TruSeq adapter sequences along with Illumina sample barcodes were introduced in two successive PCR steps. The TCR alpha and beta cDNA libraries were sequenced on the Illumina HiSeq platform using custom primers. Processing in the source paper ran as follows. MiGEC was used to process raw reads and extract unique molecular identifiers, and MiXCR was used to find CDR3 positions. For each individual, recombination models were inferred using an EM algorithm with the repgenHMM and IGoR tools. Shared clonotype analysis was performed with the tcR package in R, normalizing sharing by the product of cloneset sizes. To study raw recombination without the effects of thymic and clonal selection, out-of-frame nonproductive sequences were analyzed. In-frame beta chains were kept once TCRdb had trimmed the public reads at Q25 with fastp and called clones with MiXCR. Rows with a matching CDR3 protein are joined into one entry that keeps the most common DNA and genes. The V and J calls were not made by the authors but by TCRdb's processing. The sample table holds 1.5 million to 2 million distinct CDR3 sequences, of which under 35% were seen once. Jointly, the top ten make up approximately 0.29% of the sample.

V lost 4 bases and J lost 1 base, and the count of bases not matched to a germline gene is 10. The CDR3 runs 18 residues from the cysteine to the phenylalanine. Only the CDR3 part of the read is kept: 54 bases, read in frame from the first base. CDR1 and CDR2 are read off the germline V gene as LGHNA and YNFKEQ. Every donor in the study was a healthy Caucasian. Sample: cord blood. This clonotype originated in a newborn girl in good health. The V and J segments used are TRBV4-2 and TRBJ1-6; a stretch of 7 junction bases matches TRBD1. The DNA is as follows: TGTGCCAGCAGCCTACTACTCAGGGGGATTTCCTATAATTCACCCCTCCACTTT. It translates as CASSLLLRGISYNSPLHF.